Below are 5 T cell receptor beta chains sequenced from a single sample in a study of T cell responses to AZD1222 COVID-19 vaccine. The protocol was immunoSEQ multiplex PCR, while the TCRdb copy is restricted to in-frame clones and leaves out a portion. The table records about 210,000 clones, almost 95% of them present only once. The starting material was peripheral blood, obtained on day 0 of AZD1222 vaccination. These TCRs come from an adult in good health.

The rearrangement links TRBV7-3 to TRBJ1-3; tentative D call: TRBD1 (5 bases). The ends were cut back, 1 base at V and 2 bases at J, with 9 bases in the middle. The CDR3 covers 15 residues. Germline lookup yields CDR1 SGHTA and CDR2 FQGTGA. Here the CDR3 DNA reads TGTGCCAGCAGCTTAAATGGGGGACCTGGAAACACCATATATTTT. Translated, it gives CASSLNGGPGNTIYF.

As concerns this clone: Different DNA sequences within this sample yield the same CDR3. The genes are TRBV14 and TRBJ1-3; D unclear. This CDR3 spans 14 amino acids. V gave up 4 bases and J gave up 2 bases, with 9 bases separating them. The V gene's germline CDR1 is SGHDN and CDR2 FVKESK. In DNA, the CDR3 is TGTGCCAGCAGCCCCCTGGGTCCTGGAAACACCATATATTTT. Its translation is CASSPLGPGNTIYF.

The V gene is TRBV18, the J gene TRBJ1-2; weak D call: TRBD1 (6 bases). The germline CDR1 and CDR2 sequences are KGHSH and LQKENI. Between the trimmed V and J ends, which lost 3 bases and 7 bases, there was a span of 15 bases. CDR3 length equals 14 residues. The CDR3 loop reads CASSPWQGMFGYTF. For the CDR3, the DNA is TGTGCCAGCTCACCGTGGCAGGGGATGTTTGGCTACACCTTC.

The V call is TRBV6-6, the J call TRBJ1-5; D gene ambiguous. The CDR3 covers 15 residues. Per germline, CDR1 MNHNY and CDR2 SVGAGI (reference sequence). V was clipped by 7 bases and J by 3 bases, with 16 bases between them. CDR3: CASTPGRSLNQPQHF. CDR3 DNA: TGTGCCAGCACCCCCGGACGTTCCCTCAATCAGCCCCAGCATTTT.

This chain's CDR3 is CASSSRGRNEKLFF. As DNA, the CDR3 is TGTGCCAGCAGCTCAAGAGGCAGAAATGAAAAACTGTTTTTT. The chain combines TRBV27 with TRBJ1-4; D gene unclear. CDR3 length: 14 amino acids. The V end was cut by 6 bases, the J end by 5 bases, with 13 bases between. Germline V CDR1 and CDR2: MNHEY, SMNVEV (reference sequence).